Listed below are T cell receptor beta chains from one sample, sequenced in a study of T cell responses to AZD1222 COVID-19 vaccine. This table comes from immunoSEQ multiplex PCR, and its TCRdb copy is limited to in-frame clones, with some not included. Here the sample spans about 180,000 clones, around 90% being singletons. The source was peripheral blood, collected 28 days after the second AZD1222 dose. The receptors shown here come from an adult who received the AZD1222 COVID-19 vaccine. Both conserved end residues are part of each CDR3. Each record gives: clone size, J gene, V gene, D gene, CDR3 DNA, CDR3 protein. A D gene is named only where the DNA matches it firmly. Not every row has a clone size; where given, it reads once, few, many or a size class.

few,TRBJ2-7,TRBV19,NA,TGTGCCAGTAGTCTCAAAGGGGGAACCTACGAGCAGTACTTC,CASSLKGGTYEQYF
NA,TRBJ2-7,TRBV2,NA,TGTGCCAGCAGTCCTACTTACGGGGGCGAGCAGTACTTC,CASSPTYGGEQYF
NA,TRBJ2-7,TRBV27,NA,TGTGCCAGCAGGTATGCAGGGTCGCGCGAGCAGTACTTC,CASRYAGSREQYF
NA,TRBJ2-5,TRBV7-2,TRBD1,TGTGCCAGCACAGCTTACCGGGACAGGGGGCAAGAGACCCAGTACTTC,CASTAYRDRGQETQYF
once,TRBJ1-1,TRBV5-1,TRBD1,TGCGCCAGCAGCGGGGGACAGGCAAACACTGAAGCTTTCTTT,CASSGGQANTEAFF
NA,TRBJ2-1,TRBV19,TRBD2,TGTGCCAGCGCGAAGAGGACTAGCGGATACAATGAGCAGTTCTTC,CASAKRTSGYNEQFF
NA,TRBJ2-2,TRBV28,NA,TGTGCCAGCAGTTTGGAGAAGGGGCGCACCGGGGAGCTGTTTTTT,CASSLEKGRTGELFF
NA,TRBJ2-7,TRBV3-1/TRBV3-2,NA,TGTGCCAGCAGCCAATCGGACCTCGGGGAGCAGTACTTC,CASSQSDLGEQYF
NA,TRBJ1-5,TRBV16,NA,TGTGCCAGCACCAAAGGAGATAGCAATCAGCCCCAGCATTTT,CASTKGDSNQPQHF
NA,TRBJ1-2,TRBV3-1/TRBV3-2,NA,TGTGCCAGCAGCCAGGATACAGCCTACTATGGCTACACCTTC,CASSQDTAYYGYTF
NA,TRBJ1-6,TRBV2,NA,TGTGCCAGCAGTCCAGATAATTCACCCCTCCACTTT,CASSPDNSPLHF
NA,TRBJ1-1,TRBV19,NA,TGTGCCAGTAGTAGTAGTGGAAGGAACACTGAAGCTTTCTTT,CASSSSGRNTEAFF
once,TRBJ2-4,TRBV6-5,TRBD2,TGTGCCAGCATCGAAGGGGGGACTAGGAAGAACATTCAGTACTTC,CASIEGGTRKNIQYF
once,TRBJ2-7,TRBV10-3,NA,TGTGCCATCGGAAAGGGGTCCTACGAGCAGTACTTC,CAIGKGSYEQYF
NA,TRBJ2-7,TRBV7-2,TRBD2,TGTGCCAGCGGGCCCGCGGTAGCGGGACCCTACGAGCAGTACTTC,CASGPAVAGPYEQYF
few,TRBJ1-5,TRBV19,NA,TGTGCCAGTAGTATTCTAGGCAATCAGCCCCAGCATTTT,CASSILGNQPQHF
NA,TRBJ1-2,TRBV6-1,NA,TGTGCCAGCAGTGAATCGGGCCCAAGCAGCGTCTATGGCTACACCTTC,CASSESGPSSVYGYTF
NA,TRBJ2-3,TRBV19,TRBD2,TGTGCCAGTAGTATAGATCACGTAGCGGGGGGGACAGATACGCAGTATTTT,CASSIDHVAGGTDTQYF
few,TRBJ1-6,TRBV9,NA,TGTGCCAGCAGCCTTGACCCCCCCGGGACCCTCCACTTT,CASSLDPPGTLHF
NA,TRBJ2-1,TRBV28,TRBD2,TGTGCCAGCATTAGGGGCGGGAGTTTTAATGAGCAGTTCTTC,CASIRGGSFNEQFF
NA,TRBJ2-7,TRBV4-2,TRBD2,TGTGCCAGCAGCCAAGATTTACCTAGCGGGGCCTACGAGCAGTACTTC,CASSQDLPSGAYEQYF
NA,TRBJ2-3,TRBV6-5,TRBD2,TGTGCCAGCACCTCCGCTAGCGGGCCCACAGATACGCAGTATTTT,CASTSASGPTDTQYF
many,TRBJ2-1,TRBV19,TRBD2,TGTGCCAGTAGTATAGATCATTCCGCGGGAGAAAGACCACATGAGCAGTTCTTC,CASSIDHSAGERPHEQFF
NA,TRBJ1-2,TRBV14,NA,TGTGCCAGCAGCCCCCTCACTCGCGGCTACACCTTC,CASSPLTRGYTF
NA,TRBJ2-5,TRBV28,TRBD2,TGTGCCAGCAGTACAGCGGGGGAGGGGGGCCACAAGACCCAGTACTTC,CASSTAGEGGHKTQYF
NA,TRBJ1-6,TRBV28,NA,TGTGCCAGCACCCAGGGGTTGGCCCTCCACTTT,CASTQGLALHF
NA,TRBJ2-3,TRBV14,NA,TGTGCCAGCAGCCATTCCACTGGTACGCAGTATTTT,CASSHSTGTQYF